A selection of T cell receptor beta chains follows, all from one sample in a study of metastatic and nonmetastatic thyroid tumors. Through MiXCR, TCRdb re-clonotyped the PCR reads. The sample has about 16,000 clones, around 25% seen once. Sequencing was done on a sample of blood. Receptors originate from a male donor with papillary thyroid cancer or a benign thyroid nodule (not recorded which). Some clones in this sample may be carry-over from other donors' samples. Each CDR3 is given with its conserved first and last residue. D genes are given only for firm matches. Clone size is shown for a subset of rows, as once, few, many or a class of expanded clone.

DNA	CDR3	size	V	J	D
TGCGCCAGCAGCTTGGGTGGACAGGGAGGGACTGAAGCTTTCTTT	CASSLGGQGGTEAFF	-	TRBV5-1	TRBJ1-1	TRBD1
TGTGCCAGCAGGTTGACTAGTGCCTACGAGCAGTACTTC	CASRLTSAYEQYF	-	TRBV6-5	TRBJ2-7	-
TGTGCCAGCAGTACGGACCGGGGGGTCTACGAGCAGTACTTC	CASSTDRGVYEQYF	-	TRBV6-1	TRBJ2-7	TRBD2
TGTGCCAGCAGCCTAAACCGGACAGGGCCTTGGGCCCAGTACTTC	CASSLNRTGPWAQYF	many	TRBV7-8	TRBJ2-5	TRBD1
TGTGCCAGCAGCTTGGGGGACAGGGCGGGGTATGGCTACACCTTC	CASSLGDRAGYGYTF	many	TRBV5-4	TRBJ1-2	TRBD1
TGTGCCAGCAAACTAGGACAGGTTGATTCACCCCTCCACTTT	CASKLGQVDSPLHF	many	TRBV2	TRBJ1-6	TRBD1
TGTGCCAGCAGTGAAATCCCGGGACAGAATGGCTACACCTTC	CASSEIPGQNGYTF	medium-sized	TRBV2	TRBJ1-2	TRBD1
TGTGCCAGCAGCGATAAGGGGGCGAGCAACTATGGCTACACCTTC	CASSDKGASNYGYTF	many	TRBV5-4	TRBJ1-2	TRBD1
TGTGCCAGCTCACCACCAGGTGGCGGCGCCGGGGAGCTGTTTTTT	CASSPPGGGAGELFF	many	TRBV18	TRBJ2-2	-
TGCAGTGCCCTAGGAGGAGGGTCCTATGGCTACACCTTC	CSALGGGSYGYTF	-	TRBV20-1	TRBJ1-2	-
TGTGCCAGCAGTTACTCCGGGACTAGGATTCCCTACGAGCAGTACTTC	CASSYSGTRIPYEQYF	medium-sized	TRBV6-5	TRBJ2-7	TRBD2
TGTGCCAGCCAATTTCGGGCTAGCGGGGGCTACGAGCAGTACTTC	CASQFRASGGYEQYF	medium-sized	TRBV6-1	TRBJ2-7	TRBD2
TGTGCCAGCAGTTTACGGGTAGATACGCAGTATTTT	CASSLRVDTQYF	many	TRBV28	TRBJ2-3	-
TGCAGTGTCCTGGCAGGACTACCCTACAATGAGCAGTTCTTC	CSVLAGLPYNEQFF	-	TRBV20-1	TRBJ2-1	-
TGTGCCAGCAGCGCCCGGGACTTTGACGCAGATACGCAGTATTTT	CASSARDFDADTQYF	medium-sized	TRBV9	TRBJ2-3	-
TGCGCCAGCAGCCAAGATACGGCTAGCGGGATCGAGACCCAGTACTTC	CASSQDTASGIETQYF	many	TRBV4-1	TRBJ2-5	TRBD2
TGTGCCAGCAGCTATGGGACTAGCGGGAGTGGTCGGGCCGGGGAGCTGTTTTTT	CASSYGTSGSGRAGELFF	many	TRBV6-5	TRBJ2-2	TRBD2
TGTGCCAGCAGCACGGGGGTCGGGGAGCTGTTTTTT	CASSTGVGELFF	many	TRBV12-3/TRBV12-4	TRBJ2-2	-
TGTGCTAGCAGCTTAGGAGGGGCAGACGAGCAGTACTTC	CASSLGGADEQYF	-	TRBV7-7	TRBJ2-7	-
TGTGCCACCAGGGGGGGGAGCTCCTACAATGAGCAGTTCTTC	CATRGGSSYNEQFF	many	TRBV24-1	TRBJ2-1	TRBD2